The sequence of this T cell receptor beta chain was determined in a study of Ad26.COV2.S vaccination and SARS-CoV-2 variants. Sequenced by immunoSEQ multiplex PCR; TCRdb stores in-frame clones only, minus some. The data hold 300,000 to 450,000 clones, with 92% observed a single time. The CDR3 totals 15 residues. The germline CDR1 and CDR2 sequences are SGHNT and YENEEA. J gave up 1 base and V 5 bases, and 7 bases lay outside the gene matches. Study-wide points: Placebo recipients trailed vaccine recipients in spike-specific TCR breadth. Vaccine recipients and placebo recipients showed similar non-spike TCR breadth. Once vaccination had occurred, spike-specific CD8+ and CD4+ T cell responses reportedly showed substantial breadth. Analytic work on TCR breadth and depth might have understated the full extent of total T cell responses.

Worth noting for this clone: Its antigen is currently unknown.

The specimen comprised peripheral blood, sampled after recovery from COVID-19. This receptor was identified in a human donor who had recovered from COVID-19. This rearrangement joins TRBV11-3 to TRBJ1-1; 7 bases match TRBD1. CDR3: CASSPGDSSNTEAFF. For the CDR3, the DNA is TGTGCCAGCAGCCCCGGGGACAGCTCGAACACTGAAGCTTTCTTT.